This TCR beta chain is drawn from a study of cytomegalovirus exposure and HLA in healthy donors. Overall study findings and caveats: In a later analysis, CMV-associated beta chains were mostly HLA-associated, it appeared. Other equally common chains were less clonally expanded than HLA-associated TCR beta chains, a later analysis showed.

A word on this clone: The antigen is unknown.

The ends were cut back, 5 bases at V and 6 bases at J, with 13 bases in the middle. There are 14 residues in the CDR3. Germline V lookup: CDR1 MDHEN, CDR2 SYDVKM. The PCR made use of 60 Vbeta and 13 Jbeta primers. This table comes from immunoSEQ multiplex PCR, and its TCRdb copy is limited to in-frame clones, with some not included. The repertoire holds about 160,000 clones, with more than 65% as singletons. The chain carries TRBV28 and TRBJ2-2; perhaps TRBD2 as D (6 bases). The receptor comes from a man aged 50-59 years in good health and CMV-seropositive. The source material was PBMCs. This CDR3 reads CASSPLWGAGELFF. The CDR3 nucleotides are TGTGCCAGCAGTCCCCTGTGGGGGGCCGGGGAGCTGTTTTTT.